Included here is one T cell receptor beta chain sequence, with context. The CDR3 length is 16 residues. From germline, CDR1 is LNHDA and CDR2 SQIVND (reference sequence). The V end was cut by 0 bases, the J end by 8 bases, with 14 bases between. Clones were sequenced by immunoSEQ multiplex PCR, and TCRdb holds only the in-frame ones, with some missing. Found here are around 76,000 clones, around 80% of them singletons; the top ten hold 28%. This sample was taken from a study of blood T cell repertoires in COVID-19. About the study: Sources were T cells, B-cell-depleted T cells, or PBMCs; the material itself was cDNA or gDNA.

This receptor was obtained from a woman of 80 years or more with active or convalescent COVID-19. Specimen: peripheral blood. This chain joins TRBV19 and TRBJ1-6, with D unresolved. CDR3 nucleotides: TGTGCCAGTAGTATAGAAGAGGGTCAAGGGCATTCACCCCTCCACTTT. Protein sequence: CASSIEEGQGHSPLHF.